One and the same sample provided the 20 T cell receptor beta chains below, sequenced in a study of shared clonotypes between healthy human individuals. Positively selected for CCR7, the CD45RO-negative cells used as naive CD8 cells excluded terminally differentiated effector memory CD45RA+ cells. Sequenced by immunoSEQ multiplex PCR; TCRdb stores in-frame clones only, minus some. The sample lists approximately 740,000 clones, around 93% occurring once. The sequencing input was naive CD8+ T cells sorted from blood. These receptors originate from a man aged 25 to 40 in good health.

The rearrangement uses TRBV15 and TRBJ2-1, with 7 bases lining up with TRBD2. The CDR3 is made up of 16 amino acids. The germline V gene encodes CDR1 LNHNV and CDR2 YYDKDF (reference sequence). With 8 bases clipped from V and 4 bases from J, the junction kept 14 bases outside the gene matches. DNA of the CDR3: TGTGCCACCTATCCTAAATGGGAGGGCCGATACAATGAGCAGTTCTTC. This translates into CATYPKWEGRYNEQFF.

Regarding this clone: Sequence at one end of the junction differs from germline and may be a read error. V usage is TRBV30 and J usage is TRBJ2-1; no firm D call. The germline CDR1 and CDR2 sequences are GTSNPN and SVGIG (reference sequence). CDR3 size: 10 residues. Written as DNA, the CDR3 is TGTGCCTGGGGTGTGGTTGAGCAGTTCTTC. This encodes CAWGVVEQFF.

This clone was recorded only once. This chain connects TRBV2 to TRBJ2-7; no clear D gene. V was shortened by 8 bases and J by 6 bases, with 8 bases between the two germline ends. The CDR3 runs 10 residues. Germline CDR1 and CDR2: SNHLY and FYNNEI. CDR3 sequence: CASEESEQYF. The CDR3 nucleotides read TGTGCCAGCGAAGAGTCCGAGCAGTACTTC.

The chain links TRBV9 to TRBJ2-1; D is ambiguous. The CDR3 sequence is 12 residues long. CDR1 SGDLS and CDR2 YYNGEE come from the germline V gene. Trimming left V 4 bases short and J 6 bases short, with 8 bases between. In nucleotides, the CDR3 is TGTGCCAGCAGCCCTCGCTTCAATGAGCAGTTCTTC. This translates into CASSPRFNEQFF.

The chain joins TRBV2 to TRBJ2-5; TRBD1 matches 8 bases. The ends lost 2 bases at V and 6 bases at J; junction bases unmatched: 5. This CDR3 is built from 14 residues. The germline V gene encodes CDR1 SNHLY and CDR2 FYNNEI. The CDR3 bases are TGTGCCAGCAGTGAAATACAGGGGGTGAAGACCCAGTACTTC. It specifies CASSEIQGVKTQYF.

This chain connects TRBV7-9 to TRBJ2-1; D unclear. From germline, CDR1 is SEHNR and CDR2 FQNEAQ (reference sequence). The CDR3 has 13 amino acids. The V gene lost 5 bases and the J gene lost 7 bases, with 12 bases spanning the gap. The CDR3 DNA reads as TGTGCCAGCAGCCAAACGACGTTGAATGAGCAGTTCTTC. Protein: CASSQTTLNEQFF.

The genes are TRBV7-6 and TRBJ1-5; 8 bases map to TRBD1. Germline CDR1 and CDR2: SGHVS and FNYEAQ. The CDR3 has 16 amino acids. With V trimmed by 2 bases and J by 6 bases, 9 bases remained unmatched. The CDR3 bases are TGTGCCAGCAGCTTACGGTCAGGGGGCGGAGGTCAGCCCCAGCATTTT. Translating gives CASSLRSGGGGQPQHF. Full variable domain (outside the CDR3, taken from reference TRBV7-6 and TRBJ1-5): GAGVSQSPRYKVTKRGQDVALRCDPISGHVSLYWYRQALGQGPEFLTYFNYEAQQDKSGLPNDRFSAERPEGSISTLTIQRTEQRDSAMYRCASSLRSGGGGQPQHFGDGTRLSIL.

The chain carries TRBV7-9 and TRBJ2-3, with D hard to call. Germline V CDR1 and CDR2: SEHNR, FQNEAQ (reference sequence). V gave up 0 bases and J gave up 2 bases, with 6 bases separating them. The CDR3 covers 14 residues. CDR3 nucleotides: TGTGCCAGCAGCTTAGCACTTAACACAGATACGCAGTATTTT. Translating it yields CASSLALNTDTQYF.

Here the CDR3 reads CASSQKVEQPQHF. CDR3 in DNA: TGCGCCAGCAGCCAGAAAGTTGAACAGCCCCAGCATTTT. The rearrangement joins TRBV4-3 to TRBJ1-5; D ambiguous. CDR1 and CDR2 from the germline V gene are LGHNA and YSLEER. The CDR3 runs to 13 residues. Deletions cut 3 bases from V and 7 bases from J, with 10 bases between.

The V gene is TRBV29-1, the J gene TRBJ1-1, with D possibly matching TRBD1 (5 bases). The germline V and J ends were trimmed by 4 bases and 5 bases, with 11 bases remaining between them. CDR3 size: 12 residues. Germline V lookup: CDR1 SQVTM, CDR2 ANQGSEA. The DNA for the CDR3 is TGCAGCGTTGCCAGGGCAGGTACTGAAGCTTTCTTT. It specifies CSVARAGTEAFF.

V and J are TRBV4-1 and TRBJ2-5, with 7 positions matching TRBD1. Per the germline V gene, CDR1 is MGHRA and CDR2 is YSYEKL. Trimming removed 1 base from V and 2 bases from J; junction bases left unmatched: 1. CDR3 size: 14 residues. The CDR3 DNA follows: TGCGCCAGCAGCCAAGTGACAGGGCAAGAGACCCAGTACTTC. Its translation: CASSQVTGQETQYF.

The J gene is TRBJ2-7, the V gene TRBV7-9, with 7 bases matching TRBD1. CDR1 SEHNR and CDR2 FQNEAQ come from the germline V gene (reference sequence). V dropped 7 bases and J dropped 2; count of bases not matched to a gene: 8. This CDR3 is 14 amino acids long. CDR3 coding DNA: TGTGCCAGCACCCGTCGGGACAGCCCCTACGAGCAGTACTTC. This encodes CASTRRDSPYEQYF.

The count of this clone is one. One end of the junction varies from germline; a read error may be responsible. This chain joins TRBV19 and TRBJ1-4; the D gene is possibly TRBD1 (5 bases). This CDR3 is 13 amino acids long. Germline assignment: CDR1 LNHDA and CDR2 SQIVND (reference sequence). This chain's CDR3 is CASSGPAGVFLHF. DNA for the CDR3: TGTGCCAGTAGTGGCCCGGCGGGGGTGTTTCTTCATTTT.

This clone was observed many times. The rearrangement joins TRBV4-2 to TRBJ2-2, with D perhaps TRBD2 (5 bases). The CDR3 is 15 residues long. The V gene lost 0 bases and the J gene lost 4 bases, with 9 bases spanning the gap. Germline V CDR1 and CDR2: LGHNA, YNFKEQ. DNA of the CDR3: TGTGCCAGCAGCCAAGAGGGCGGAGGCACCGGGGAGCTGTTTTTT. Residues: CASSQEGGGTGELFF.

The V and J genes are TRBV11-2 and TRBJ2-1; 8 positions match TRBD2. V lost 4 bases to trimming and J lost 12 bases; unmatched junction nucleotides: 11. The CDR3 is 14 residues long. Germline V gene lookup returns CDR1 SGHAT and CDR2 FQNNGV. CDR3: CASSSPGLVARQFF. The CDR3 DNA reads TGTGCCAGCAGCTCCCCGGGACTAGTGGCGCGGCAGTTCTTC.

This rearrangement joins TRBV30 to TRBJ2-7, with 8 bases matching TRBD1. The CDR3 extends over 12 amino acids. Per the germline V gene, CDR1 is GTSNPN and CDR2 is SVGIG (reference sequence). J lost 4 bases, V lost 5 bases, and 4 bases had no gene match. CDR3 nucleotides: TGTGCCTGGGGACAGGGCTTGTACGAGCAGTACTTC. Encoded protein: CAWGQGLYEQYF.

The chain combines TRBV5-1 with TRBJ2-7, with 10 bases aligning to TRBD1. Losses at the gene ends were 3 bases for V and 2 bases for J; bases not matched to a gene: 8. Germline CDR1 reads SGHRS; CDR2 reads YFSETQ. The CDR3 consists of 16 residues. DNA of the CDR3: TGCGCCAGCAGCTCGGAACCGGGACAGGGGACCTACGAGCAGTACTTC. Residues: CASSSEPGQGTYEQYF.

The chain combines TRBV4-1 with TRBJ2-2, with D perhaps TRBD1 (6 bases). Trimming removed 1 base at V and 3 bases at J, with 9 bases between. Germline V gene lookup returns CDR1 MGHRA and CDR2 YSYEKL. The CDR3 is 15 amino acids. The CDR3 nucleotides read TGCGCCAGCAGCCAAGGTCCAGGGGACACCGGGGAGCTGTTTTTT. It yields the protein CASSQGPGDTGELFF.

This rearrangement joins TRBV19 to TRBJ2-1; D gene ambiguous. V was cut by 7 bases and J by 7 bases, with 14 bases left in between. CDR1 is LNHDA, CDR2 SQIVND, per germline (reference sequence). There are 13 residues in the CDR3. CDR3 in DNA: TGTGCCAGTAATCCGACGACCGGGAATGAGCAGTTCTTC. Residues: CASNPTTGNEQFF.

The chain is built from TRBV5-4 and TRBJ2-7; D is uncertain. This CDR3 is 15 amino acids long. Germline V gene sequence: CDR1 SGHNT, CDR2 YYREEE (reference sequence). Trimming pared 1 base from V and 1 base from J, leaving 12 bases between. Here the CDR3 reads CASSLYNSLSYEQYF. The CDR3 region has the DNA TGTGCCAGCAGCTTGTATAACAGCCTTTCCTACGAGCAGTACTTC.